Sequencing of this T cell receptor (beta chain) was carried out in a study of beta chain features in type 1 diabetes. The CDR3 covers 18 residues. The ends were cut back, 5 bases at V and 6 bases at J, with 26 bases in the middle. Germline CDR1 is MDHEN and CDR2 is SYDVKM. Expressed TCRB transcripts were sequenced because the isolated RNA had all been reverse transcribed beforehand. TCRdb's copy holds only in-frame clones and misses some; the assay was immunoSEQ multiplex PCR. Among 680,000 or so clones listed, 15% were seen once. Broader study findings: A PCR bias possibly favoring shorter templates would apply equally to patients and controls.

The authors sorted CD4+ naive, central memory, regulatory and stem cell-like memory cells via CD45RO/CCR7/CD25/CD127/CD95/CD27. Only a few counts were recorded for this clone. The antigen is not known. V and J are TRBV28 and TRBJ2-1; D remains unclear. The sample taken for sequencing was naive CD4+ T cells from blood. This TCR was sampled from a man aged 18 to 29 in good health. The CDR3 loop is CASSLTRNPSGPGNEQFF. CDR3 coding DNA: TGTGCCAGCAGTCTAACTCGAAACCCTAGTGGGCCTGGCAATGAGCAGTTCTTC.